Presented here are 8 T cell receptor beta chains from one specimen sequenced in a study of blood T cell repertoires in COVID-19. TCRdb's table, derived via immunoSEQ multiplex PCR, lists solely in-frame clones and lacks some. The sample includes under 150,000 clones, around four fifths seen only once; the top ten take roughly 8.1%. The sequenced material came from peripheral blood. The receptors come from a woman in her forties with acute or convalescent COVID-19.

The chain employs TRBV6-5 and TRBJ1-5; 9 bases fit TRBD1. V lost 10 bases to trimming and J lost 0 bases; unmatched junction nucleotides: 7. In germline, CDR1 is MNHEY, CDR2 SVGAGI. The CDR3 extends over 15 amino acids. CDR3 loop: CATSWTGDSNQPQHF. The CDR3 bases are TGTGCCACCTCCTGGACAGGGGATAGCAATCAGCCCCAGCATTTT.

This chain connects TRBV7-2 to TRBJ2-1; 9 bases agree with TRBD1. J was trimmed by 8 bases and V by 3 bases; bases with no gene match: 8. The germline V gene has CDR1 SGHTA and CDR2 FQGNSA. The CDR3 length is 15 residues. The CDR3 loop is CASSFRTGVVDEQFF. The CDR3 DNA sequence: TGTGCCAGCAGCTTCCGGACAGGGGTGGTGGATGAGCAGTTCTTC.

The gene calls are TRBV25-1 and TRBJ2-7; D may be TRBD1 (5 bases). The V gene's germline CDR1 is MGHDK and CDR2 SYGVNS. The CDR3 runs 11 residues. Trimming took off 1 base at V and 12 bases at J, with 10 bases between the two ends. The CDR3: CASSESGWWYF. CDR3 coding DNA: TGTGCCAGCAGTGAATCAGGGTGGTGGTACTTC.

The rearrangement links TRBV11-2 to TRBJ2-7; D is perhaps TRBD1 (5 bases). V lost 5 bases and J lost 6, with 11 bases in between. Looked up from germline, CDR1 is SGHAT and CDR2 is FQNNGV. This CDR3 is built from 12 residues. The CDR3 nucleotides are TGTGCCAGCAGCCAATCAGGGTTCGAGCAGTACTTC. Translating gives CASSQSGFEQYF.

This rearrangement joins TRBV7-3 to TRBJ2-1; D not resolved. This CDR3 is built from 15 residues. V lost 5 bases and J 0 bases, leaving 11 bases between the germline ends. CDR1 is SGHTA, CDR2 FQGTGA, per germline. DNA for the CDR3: TGTGCCAGCAGCCTTCAAAAGAGCTCCTACAATGAGCAGTTCTTC. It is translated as CASSLQKSSYNEQFF.

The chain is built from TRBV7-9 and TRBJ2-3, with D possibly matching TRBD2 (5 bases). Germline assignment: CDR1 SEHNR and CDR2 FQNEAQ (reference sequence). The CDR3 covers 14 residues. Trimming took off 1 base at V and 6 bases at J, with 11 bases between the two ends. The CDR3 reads CASSLGYSADTQYF. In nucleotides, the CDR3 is TGTGCCAGCAGCTTAGGCTATAGCGCCGATACGCAGTATTTT.

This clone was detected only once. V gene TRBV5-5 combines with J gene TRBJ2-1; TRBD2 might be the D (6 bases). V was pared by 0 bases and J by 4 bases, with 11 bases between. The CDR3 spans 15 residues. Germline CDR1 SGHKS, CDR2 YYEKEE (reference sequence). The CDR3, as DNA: TGTGCCAGCAGCTTGGTGATAGCGGAATACAATGAGCAGTTCTTC. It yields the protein CASSLVIAEYNEQFF.

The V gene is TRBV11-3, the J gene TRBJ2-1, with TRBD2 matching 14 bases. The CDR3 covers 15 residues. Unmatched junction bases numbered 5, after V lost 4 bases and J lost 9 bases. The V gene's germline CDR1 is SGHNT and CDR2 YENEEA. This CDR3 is CASSSGTSGGSEQFF. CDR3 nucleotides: TGTGCCAGCAGCTCCGGGACTAGCGGGGGAAGTGAGCAGTTCTTC.